This record looks at one T cell receptor beta chain sequence and its context. The data were taken from a study of blood T cell repertoires in COVID-19. Study-level background: T cells, B-cell-depleted T cells, or PBMCs provided the cDNA or gDNA that served as material.

The CDR3 covers 15 residues. Trimming took 4 bases from V and 2 from J; bases not matched to a gene: 4. Per germline, CDR1 SGHAT and CDR2 FQNNGV. Methods used by the authors: Amplification with reference gene primers provided the estimates of nucleated cell counts. Repertoires were generated with immunoSEQ multiplex PCR, while TCRdb's copy carries only in-frame clones and drops some. The D gene and trimming were derived from the DNA, and the V and J assignments and clone size from that table. The sample has 60,000 or so clones; around 80% are singletons. This TCR came from a man in his 60s with acute or convalescent COVID-19. The chain joins TRBV11-2 to TRBJ2-5, with 10 bases identical to TRBD2. Sequencing input: peripheral blood. CDR3 DNA: TGTGCCAGCAGCTCCATAGCGGGGGGACAAGAGACCCAGTACTTC. Protein product: CASSSIAGGQETQYF.